The source of this T cell receptor (beta chain) is a study of cytomegalovirus exposure and HLA in healthy donors. Study-wide findings and caveats: Rare sequences made up most TCRs, while some public TCRs were found in many donors. Specific recognition of CMV antigens was confirmed in vitro for a few chains (all CMV-associated). The study recorded some 160 TCR beta chains that were cytomegalovirus-associated.

As concerns this clone: Its antigen is still unknown.

Profiled with immunoSEQ multiplex PCR; TCRdb holds only in-frame clones, not every one. Of fewer than 200,000 clones listed, about 89% are singletons. CDR3 length: 15 residues. Trimming took off 6 bases at V and 1 base at J, with 19 bases between the two ends. CDR1 SQVTM and CDR2 ANQGSEA come from the germline V gene. A 120-subject validation cohort, separate from the 666-subject first cohort, supplied the donors. The sequencing sample was made of PBMCs. The genes are TRBV29-1 and TRBJ2-7; D is tentatively TRBD1 or TRBD2 (7 bases each). This TCR derives from a man aged 30-40 years in good health and CMV-seropositive. CDR3 DNA sequence: TGCAGCGTCTTCTATGGGACAGCGGGATCCTACGAGCAGTACTTC. Amino acids: CSVFYGTAGSYEQYF.